These 19 T cell receptor beta chains share one sample of origin, sequenced in a study of blood T cells in healthy people across ages. It was with a sample-barcoded 5' primer and a J-beta primer mix that a second PCR of roughly 7 to 12 cycles was run. MiXCR, applied by TCRdb to the 5' RACE reads, yields one record per CDR3 protein. The sample gives about 590,000 distinct CDR3 sequences, approximately 30% of which show up once; 15% to 18% is in the top ten. The material sequenced was blood. The receptors stem from a woman of 80 years or more in good health.

On this clonotype: Given a much more abundant clone one base away, this may be a read error. The gene calls are TRBV9 and TRBJ1-1, with 7 nucleotides matching TRBD1. The CDR3 extends over 14 amino acids. The trim removed 0 bases at V and 7 bases at J, leaving 6 bases unmatched. Per the germline V gene, CDR1 is SGDLS and CDR2 is YYNGEE. The CDR3 reads CASSVDRGGIEAFF. DNA for the CDR3: TGTGCCAGCAGCGTAGATAGAGGGGGCATTGAAGCTTTCTTT.

The chain joins TRBV5-1 to TRBJ2-4, with D possibly being TRBD2 (6 bases). V lost 0 bases, J lost 4 bases, and 11 bases lay in between. This CDR3 contains 15 residues. Germline values: CDR1 SGHRS, CDR2 YFSETQ. CDR3 region: CASSLDGGTKNIQYF. For the CDR3, the DNA is TGCGCCAGCAGCTTGGATGGCGGGACGAAAAACATTCAGTACTTC.

This clonotype occurred many times. The chain recombines TRBV9 with TRBJ2-7; D uncertain. The germline CDR1 and CDR2 sequences are SGDLS and YYNGEE. Trimming took 0 bases from V and 1 from J, leaving 11 bases between them. The CDR3 length is 15 residues. The CDR3 sequence: CASSVEITPSYEQYF. DNA of the CDR3: TGTGCCAGCAGCGTAGAGATAACTCCTTCCTACGAGCAGTACTTC.

Regarding this clonotype: The junction differs from germline at one of its ends, possibly a read error. The chain links TRBV2 to TRBJ1-2; no definite D call. The CDR3 length is 14 residues. Per the germline V gene, CDR1 is SNHLY and CDR2 is FYNNEI. CDR3 loop: CVSSGEGANYGYTF. The CDR3 nucleotides are TGTGTCAGCAGTGGGGAAGGAGCTAACTATGGCTACACCTTC.

This clonotype was detected once. The chain is built from TRBV7-2 and TRBJ1-1; the D gene is possibly TRBD1 (5 bases). The germline gives CDR1 SGHTA, CDR2 FQGNSA. CDR3 length: 17 amino acids. V was pared by 0 bases and J by 0 bases, with 14 bases between. Here the CDR3 reads CASSLAGRALLNTEAFF. CDR3 DNA sequence: TGTGCCAGCAGCTTAGCGGGACGAGCACTTTTGAACACTGAAGCTTTCTTT.

With regard to this clonotype: Compared with germline, one end of the junction differs, possibly owing to a read error. The chain uses TRBV18 and TRBJ2-5; no firm D call. CDR3 size: 13 residues. Germline values: CDR1 KGHSH, CDR2 LQKENI. The CDR3: CASPPQPMIEQYF. CDR3 sequence (DNA): TGTGCCAGCCCACCACAGCCCATGATAGAGCAGTACTTC.

This clonotype turned up a few times. V and J are TRBV30 and TRBJ1-2; the D gene is possibly TRBD1 (5 bases). Trimming took 6 bases from V and 1 from J, leaving 15 bases between them. The CDR3 extends over 14 amino acids. Germline-derived CDR1 and CDR2 are GTSNPN and SVGIG (reference sequence). The CDR3 DNA reads TGTGCCTGTCACAAATCAGGGAGTAACTATGGCTACACCTTC. It codes for CACHKSGSNYGYTF.

This clonotype was detected ten times or more. A clone one base away is much larger, so this may be a read error. The chain uses TRBV7-2 and TRBJ2-5; D is possibly TRBD2 (6 bases). Trimming stripped 4 bases from V and 11 bases from J, with 17 bases between. This CDR3 contains 13 residues. The germline V gene encodes CDR1 SGHTA and CDR2 FQGNSA. CDR3 in DNA: TGTGCCAGCAGCTCCTCCAGGGAGGCTGAGCAGTACTTC. It encodes CASSSSREAEQYF.

The chain carries TRBV7-9 and TRBJ1-2, with TRBD1 matching 7 bases. The CDR3 covers 15 residues. Looked up from germline, CDR1 is SEHNR and CDR2 is FQNEAQ (reference sequence). J gave up 2 bases and V 0 bases, and 3 bases lay outside the gene matches. The CDR3 coding sequence is TGTGCCAGCAGCTTAGCACAGGGGCCAAACTATGGCTACACCTTC. It is translated as CASSLAQGPNYGYTF.

Many counts were recorded for this clonotype. The chain recombines TRBV7-9 with TRBJ2-4; 7 nucleotides match TRBD1. Germline-derived CDR1 and CDR2 are SEHNR and FQNEAQ (reference sequence). The J segment lost 5 bases and the V segment lost 5 bases, leaving 6 bases of the junction unmatched. The CDR3 extends over 14 amino acids. For the CDR3, the DNA is TGTGCCAGCAGCCTAAGACAGGGTGAAAACATTCAGTACTTC. This encodes CASSLRQGENIQYF.

On this clonotype: One junction end does not reproduce the germline sequence, and a read error may be involved. CDR3 protein: CAASDTSTDTQYF. CDR3 DNA sequence: TGTGCCGCCAGTGACACTAGCACAGATACGCAGTATTTT. The chain links TRBV24-1 to TRBJ2-3; no clear D gene. From germline, CDR1 is KGHDR and CDR2 SFDVKD. CDR3 length: 13 amino acids.

This clonotype was counted many times. The chain uses TRBV29-1 and TRBJ1-1; maybe TRBD1 (6 bases). From germline, CDR1 is SQVTM and CDR2 ANQGSEA. V gave up 5 bases and J gave up 5 bases, with 15 bases separating them. This CDR3 has 13 residues. The DNA for the CDR3 is TGCAGCGTTTACCCCGGGACAAGGACTGAAGCTTTCTTT. Protein product: CSVYPGTRTEAFF.

Details on this clonotype: A much larger clone lies a single base off, so this may be a read error. This chain uses TRBV20-1 with TRBJ2-3; no reliable D call. Trimming left V 0 bases short and J 6 bases short, with 16 bases between. Germline V gene lookup returns CDR1 DFQATT and CDR2 SNEGSKA (reference sequence). This CDR3 comprises 15 residues. DNA for the CDR3: TGCAGTGCTAGAGATAGCAGGACGATACGCGATACGCAGTATTTT. This gives the protein CSARDSRTIRDTQYF.

At least ten counts were recorded for this clonotype. J is TRBJ2-7 and V is TRBV6-2 or TRBV6-3, with 8 bases lining up with TRBD1. This CDR3 has 12 amino acids. From germline, CDR1 is MNHEY and CDR2 SVGEGT. Unmatched junction bases numbered 5, after V lost 6 bases and J lost 7 bases. The CDR3 reads CASRDRGREQYF. For the CDR3, the DNA is TGTGCCAGCAGAGACAGGGGAAGGGAGCAGTACTTC.

This clonotype was counted at least ten times. The chain is built from TRBV20-1 and TRBJ2-7; D remains ambiguous. Germline V gene lookup returns CDR1 DFQATT and CDR2 SNEGSKA (reference sequence). There are 15 residues in the CDR3. V gave up 0 bases and J gave up 5 bases, with 17 bases separating them. CDR3 in DNA: TGCAGTGCTAGAGATCTGCAACGTTCCCTCCACGAGCAGTACTTC. Protein sequence: CSARDLQRSLHEQYF.

The chain couples TRBV7-9 to TRBJ2-7, with 10 positions matching TRBD1. The length of the CDR3 is 17 residues. The V gene's germline CDR1 is SEHNR and CDR2 FQNEAQ (reference sequence). The ends lost 4 bases at V and 3 bases at J; junction bases unmatched: 12. The CDR3 coding sequence is TGTGCCAGCAGCTCAGGGACAGGGGACCCCTCTCGCTACGAGCAGTACTTC. It codes for CASSSGTGDPSRYEQYF.

Concerning this clonotype itself: This may stem from a read error, because a much larger clone lies one nucleotide away. DNA for the CDR3: TGCAGTGCTAGAGAGGGCTATGGGGGGCGGTTTGGCTACACCTTC. Protein sequence: CSAREGYGGRFGYTF. This rearrangement joins TRBV20-1 to TRBJ1-2, with D maybe TRBD1 (6 bases). Germline V gives CDR1 DFQATT, CDR2 SNEGSKA (reference sequence). Trimming cost V 0 bases and J 7 bases, with 18 bases left between them. This CDR3 has 15 residues.

This clonotype occurred a few times. Just one base apart from a much larger clone, this may be a read error. The gene calls are TRBV7-3 and TRBJ2-7; no firm D call. Germline V CDR1 and CDR2: SGHTA, FQGTGA. The CDR3 length is 14 residues. Trimming pared 5 bases from V and 7 bases from J, leaving 18 bases between. The CDR3 sequence: CASSTLARSDEQYF. Here the CDR3 DNA reads TGTGCCAGCAGCACACTCGCCCGGAGCGATGAGCAGTACTTC. Combining the CDR3 with reference TRBV7-3 and TRBJ2-7 gives the whole variable domain GAGVSQTPSNKVTEKGKYVELRCDPISGHTALYWYRQSLGQGPEFLIYFQGTGAADDSGLPNDRFFAVRPEGSVSTLKIQRTERGDSAVYLCASSTLARSDEQYFGPGTRLTVT.

This clonotype was recorded a few times. The V call is TRBV10-3, the J call TRBJ1-6; TRBD1 might be the D (6 bases). Germline V gene data show CDR1 as ENHRY and CDR2 as SYGVKD. Trimming removed 2 bases from V and 9 bases from J, with 17 bases in between. This CDR3 is 16 amino acids long. CDR3 loop: CAISEEAAGVSSPLHF. DNA for the CDR3: TGTGCCATCAGTGAGGAGGCAGCAGGGGTTAGTTCACCCCTCCACTTT.